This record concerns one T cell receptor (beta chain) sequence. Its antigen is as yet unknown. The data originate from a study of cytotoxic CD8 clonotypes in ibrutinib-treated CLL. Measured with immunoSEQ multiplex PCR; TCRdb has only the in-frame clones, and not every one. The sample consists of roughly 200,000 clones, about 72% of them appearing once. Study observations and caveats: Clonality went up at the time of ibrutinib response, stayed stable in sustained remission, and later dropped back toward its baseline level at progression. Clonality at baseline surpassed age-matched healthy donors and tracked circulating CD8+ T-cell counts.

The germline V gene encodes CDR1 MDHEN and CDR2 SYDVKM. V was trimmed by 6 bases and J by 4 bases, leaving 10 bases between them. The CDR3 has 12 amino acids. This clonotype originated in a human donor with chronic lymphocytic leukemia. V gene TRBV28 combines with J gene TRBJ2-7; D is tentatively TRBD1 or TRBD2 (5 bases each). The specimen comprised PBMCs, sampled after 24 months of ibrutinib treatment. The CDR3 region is CASRLGEYEQYF. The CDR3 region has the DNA TGTGCCAGCAGGTTAGGGGAGTACGAGCAGTACTTC.